One and the same sample provided the 20 T cell receptor beta chains below, sequenced in a study of cytomegalovirus exposure and HLA in healthy donors (TCRdb year 2017). The library was produced with the immunoSEQ multiplex PCR assay. For the multiplex PCR, a mixture combining 60 forward primers for TCR Vbeta segments and 13 reverse primers for TCR Jbeta segments was used. TCRdb's version of the immuneACCESS table is confined to in-frame rearrangements and falls short of the full clone set. An unresolved V gene accounts for under half of the shortfall where checked; the remainder is of unknown origin. In all, the sample holds 95,000 to 100,000 clones, and roughly three quarters of those were seen once. Around 4% of the sample comes from the top ten. Sequencing was done on a sample of PBMCs. All receptors come from a middle-aged man in good health and CMV-seronegative.

This chain connects TRBV27 to TRBJ1-4, with a weak D call TRBD1 (5 bases). The CDR3 totals 15 residues. V dropped 3 bases and J dropped 4 bases, with 12 bases sitting between them. CDR1 and CDR2 from the germline V gene are MNHEY and SMNVEV (reference sequence). For the CDR3, the DNA is TGTGCCAGCAGTTTTTCATGGGGGGGTAATGAAAAACTGTTTTTT. Translated, it gives CASSFSWGGNEKLFF.

The chain joins TRBV6-5 to TRBJ1-2; TRBD1 matches at 7 bases. Germline CDR1 is MNHEY and CDR2 is SVGAGI. V trimming: 0 bases; J trimming: 4 bases; junction bases outside the gene matches: 5. The CDR3 sequence is 15 residues long. CDR3 loop: CASSYSTGLSYGYTF. Here the CDR3 DNA reads TGTGCCAGCAGTTACTCGACAGGGCTTTCCTATGGCTACACCTTC.

This chain's CDR3 is CASNSQRGTEAFF. CDR3 nucleotides: TGTGCCAGCAATTCTCAGCGTGGGACTGAAGCTTTCTTT. This chain uses TRBV4-2 with TRBJ1-1; D unclear. Germline lookup yields CDR1 LGHNA and CDR2 YNFKEQ. The CDR3 runs 13 residues. V shed 7 bases and J shed 5 bases, with 14 bases lying between them.

J is TRBJ1-5 and V is TRBV2; 7 bases align to TRBD1. With V trimmed by 5 bases and J by 3 bases, 4 bases remained unmatched. CDR1 and CDR2 from the germline V gene are SNHLY and FYNNEI. This CDR3 comprises 14 residues. Here the CDR3 DNA reads TGTGCCAGCAGTACAGGGGTAATCAATCAGCCCCAGCATTTT. Encoded protein: CASSTGVINQPQHF.

This clone appeared a few times. J is TRBJ2-5 and V is TRBV19; 8 bases are a match to TRBD1. Germline V gene lookup returns CDR1 LNHDA and CDR2 SQIVND (reference sequence). CDR3 length: 13 residues. J gave up 5 bases and V 4 bases, and 3 bases lay outside the gene matches. The CDR3 region has the DNA TGTGCCAGTAGTACAGGGGGCTGGGAGACCCAGTACTTC. Its translation: CASSTGGWETQYF.

This clone has just one count. The rearrangement uses TRBV6-5 and TRBJ1-6; TRBD1 aligns across 10 bases. Germline V gives CDR1 MNHEY, CDR2 SVGAGI. The junction had 4 bases not matched to a gene; V was cut back by 5 bases and J by 9 bases. This CDR3 is 14 amino acids long. CDR3 bases: TGTGCCAGCAGTCCGGGACAGGGGCCTTCACCCCTCCACTTT. It yields the protein CASSPGQGPSPLHF.

The rearrangement joins TRBV6-1 to TRBJ2-7; 11 positions match TRBD1. V was clipped by 4 bases and J by 6 bases; unmatched bases: 5. CDR3 length equals 14 residues. Germline V gives CDR1 MNHNS, CDR2 SASEGT. CDR3 region: CASSVVGTGGEQYV. CDR3 DNA sequence: TGTGCCAGCAGTGTAGTAGGGACAGGGGGCGAGCAGTACGTC.

V and J are TRBV9 and TRBJ2-4; 7 bases match TRBD1. V gave up 1 base and J gave up 5 bases; unmatched junction bases: 6. The CDR3 is 15 residues long. Germline V gene data show CDR1 as SGDLS and CDR2 as YYNGEE. CDR3 protein: CASSVRTGTENIQYF. The CDR3 region has the DNA TGTGCCAGCAGCGTACGCACCGGGACAGAAAACATTCAGTACTTC.

This chain uses TRBV6-5 with TRBJ1-1; tentatively, D is TRBD1 (5 bases). Trimming left V 3 bases short and J 1 base short, with 9 bases between. CDR3 length: 14 residues. Germline assignment: CDR1 MNHEY and CDR2 SVGAGI. Written as DNA, the CDR3 is TGTGCCAGCAGTTATCCCGGACAGAACACTGAAGCTTTCTTT. This codes for CASSYPGQNTEAFF.

The chain has TRBV4-2 and TRBJ2-1, with D unresolved. Germline V gene lookup returns CDR1 LGHNA and CDR2 YNFKEQ. The CDR3 extends over 13 amino acids. Trimming took off 0 bases at V and 6 bases at J, with 6 bases between the two ends. The CDR3 DNA reads TGTGCCAGCAGCCAAGATCGCAGCAATGAGCAGTTCTTC. Amino acids: CASSQDRSNEQFF.

This chain connects TRBV7-8 to TRBJ1-2; D call uncertain. The CDR3 totals 12 residues. Looked up from germline, CDR1 is SGHVS and CDR2 is FQNEAQ. The ends were cut back, 5 bases at V and 8 bases at J, with 12 bases in the middle. The CDR3: CASSPQTGGYTF. The CDR3, as DNA: TGTGCCAGCAGCCCCCAGACGGGAGGCTACACCTTC.

This clone appeared a few times. This chain's CDR3 is CASSTGAGTEAFF. The CDR3 region has the DNA TGTGCCAGTAGTACAGGGGCGGGCACTGAAGCTTTCTTT. The rearrangement uses TRBV19 and TRBJ1-1; tentative D call: TRBD1 (6 bases). The CDR3 length is 13 residues. V was clipped by 4 bases and J by 4 bases, with 10 bases between them. Germline-derived CDR1 and CDR2 are LNHDA and SQIVND (reference sequence).

Only one count was recorded for this clone. The chain uses TRBV2 and TRBJ2-1, with D unresolved. V lost 9 bases to trimming and J lost 0 bases, with 12 bases between them. CDR3 length equals 14 residues. Germline CDR1 and CDR2: SNHLY and FYNNEI. The DNA of the CDR3 is TGTGCCAGTTCGTCAGAAAGCTCCTACAATGAGCAGTTCTTC. Encoded protein: CASSSESSYNEQFF.

V usage is TRBV6-1 and J usage is TRBJ2-5, with D unclear. V lost 4 bases, J lost 2 bases, and 8 bases lay in between. Germline assignment: CDR1 MNHNS and CDR2 SASEGT. The length of the CDR3 is 13 residues. CDR3 nucleotide sequence: TGTGCCAGCAGTGTGGAGAGACAAGAGACCCAGTACTTC. Its protein product is CASSVERQETQYF.

V and J are TRBV19 and TRBJ2-4; 8 bases agree with TRBD2. V shed 5 bases and J 0 bases; nucleotides not matched to a gene: 15. The CDR3 is 19 residues long. Germline CDR1 reads LNHDA; CDR2 reads SQIVND (reference sequence). CDR3 amino acids: CASSVDRGSGDLAKNIQYF. In DNA form, the CDR3 reads TGTGCCAGTAGTGTGGATCGCGGTAGCGGGGACTTAGCCAAAAACATTCAGTACTTC.

The chain uses TRBV2 and TRBJ1-4; TRBD1 matches 9 bases. This CDR3 is built from 14 residues. In germline, CDR1 is SNHLY, CDR2 FYNNEI. Trimming removed 5 bases from V and 10 bases from J; junction bases left unmatched: 8. The CDR3 is CASSPGTGKGKLFF. Here the CDR3 DNA reads TGTGCCAGCAGTCCCGGGACAGGGAAAGGAAAACTGTTTTTT. Together with reference TRBV2 and TRBJ1-4, the CDR3 gives the full variable domain: EPEVTQTPSHQVTQMGQEVILRCVPISNHLYFYWYRQILGQKVEFLVSFYNNEISEKSEIFDDQFSVERPDGSNFTLKIRSTKLEDSAMYFCASSPGTGKGKLFFGSGTQLSVL.

The chain couples TRBV5-6 to TRBJ1-2, with a tentative D call TRBD1 (6 bases). Germline V gives CDR1 SGHDT, CDR2 YYEEEE. V was trimmed by 4 bases and J by 4 bases, leaving 14 bases between them. This CDR3 has 14 residues. CDR3 DNA: TGTGCCAGCAGCACGTACAGGGTAGGCTATGGCTACACCTTC. Its translation: CASSTYRVGYGYTF.

This sequence joins TRBV5-1 and TRBJ2-3; 7 nucleotides agree with TRBD2. The germline V gene has CDR1 SGHRS and CDR2 YFSETQ. This CDR3 has 15 residues. The V and J ends lost 3 bases and 0 bases, in that order; junction bases with no gene match: 4. The CDR3 region has the DNA TGCGCCAGCAGCTCCGGGGGGTCGAGCACAGATACGCAGTATTTT. This gives the protein CASSSGGSSTDTQYF.

The V call is TRBV5-4, the J call TRBJ2-5, with 8 nucleotides matching TRBD2. CDR1 is SGHNT and CDR2 is YYREEE in the germline V gene (reference sequence). V lost 4 bases, J lost 0 bases, and 5 bases stayed unmatched. The CDR3 is made up of 15 amino acids. CDR3 region: CASSLQRGYQETQYF. The CDR3 DNA reads TGTGCCAGCAGCCTCCAGCGGGGGTACCAAGAGACCCAGTACTTC.

The rearrangement joins TRBV4-1 to TRBJ1-4; the D is unclear. Germline V gives CDR1 MGHRA, CDR2 YSYEKL. Trimming shortened V by 5 bases and J by 7 bases, and 17 bases separated the two germline ends. This CDR3 is 15 amino acids long. In DNA form, the CDR3 reads TGCGCCAGCAGCTCACAGCCGGATTCCGGTGAAAAACTGTTTTTT. Translation: CASSSQPDSGEKLFF.